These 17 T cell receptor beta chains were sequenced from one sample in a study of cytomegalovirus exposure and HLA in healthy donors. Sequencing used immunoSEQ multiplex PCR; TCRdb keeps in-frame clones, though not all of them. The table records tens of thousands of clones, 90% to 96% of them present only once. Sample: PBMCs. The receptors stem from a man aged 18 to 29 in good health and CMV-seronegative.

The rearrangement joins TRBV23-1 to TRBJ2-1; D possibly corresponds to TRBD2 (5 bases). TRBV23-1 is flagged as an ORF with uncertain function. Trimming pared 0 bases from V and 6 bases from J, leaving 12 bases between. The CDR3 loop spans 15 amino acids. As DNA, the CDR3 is TGCGCCAGCAGTCAATCCTCTCTAGGAGGCAATGAGCAGTTCTTC. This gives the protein CASSQSSLGGNEQFF.

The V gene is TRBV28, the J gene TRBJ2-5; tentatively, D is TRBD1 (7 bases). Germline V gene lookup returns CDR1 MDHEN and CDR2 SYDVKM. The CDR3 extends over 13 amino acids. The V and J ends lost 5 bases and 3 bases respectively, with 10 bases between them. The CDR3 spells CASSGGGKETQYF. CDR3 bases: TGTGCCAGCAGTGGAGGGGGCAAAGAGACCCAGTACTTC.

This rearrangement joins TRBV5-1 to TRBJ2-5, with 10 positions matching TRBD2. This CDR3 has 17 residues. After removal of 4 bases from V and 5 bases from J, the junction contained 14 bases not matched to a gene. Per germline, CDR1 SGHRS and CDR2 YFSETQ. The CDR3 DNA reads TGCGCCAGCAGCAGGGGGGCAGCGGGAGGGTCGAGGGAGACCCAGTACTTC. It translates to CASSRGAAGGSRETQYF.

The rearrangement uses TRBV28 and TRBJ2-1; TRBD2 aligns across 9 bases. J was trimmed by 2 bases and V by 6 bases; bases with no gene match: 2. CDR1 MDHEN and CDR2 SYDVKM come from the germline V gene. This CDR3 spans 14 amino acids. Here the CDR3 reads CASRLAGTYNEQFF. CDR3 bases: TGTGCCAGCAGACTAGCGGGCACCTACAATGAGCAGTTCTTC.

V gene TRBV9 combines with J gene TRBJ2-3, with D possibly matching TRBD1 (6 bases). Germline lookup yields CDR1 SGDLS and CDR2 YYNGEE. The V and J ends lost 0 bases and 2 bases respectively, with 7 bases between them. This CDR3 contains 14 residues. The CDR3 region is CASSVDRVTDTQYF. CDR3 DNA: TGTGCCAGCAGCGTAGACAGGGTCACAGATACGCAGTATTTT.

CDR3 amino acids: CASSLEGTGTEKLFF. CDR3 DNA sequence: TGTGCCAGCAGCTTAGAGGGTACAGGGACCGAAAAACTGTTTTTT. The chain employs TRBV11-2 and TRBJ1-4, with D maybe TRBD1 (6 bases). Trimming pared 0 bases from V and 8 bases from J, leaving 13 bases between. This CDR3 has 15 amino acids. CDR1 is SGHAT and CDR2 is FQNNGV in the germline V gene.

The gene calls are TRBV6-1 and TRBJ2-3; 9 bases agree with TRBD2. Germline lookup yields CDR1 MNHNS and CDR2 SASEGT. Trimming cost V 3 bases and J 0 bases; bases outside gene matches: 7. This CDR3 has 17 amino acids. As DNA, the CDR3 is TGTGCCAGCAGTGATCTTGTAGCGGGGGTCAGCACAGATACGCAGTATTTT. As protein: CASSDLVAGVSTDTQYF.

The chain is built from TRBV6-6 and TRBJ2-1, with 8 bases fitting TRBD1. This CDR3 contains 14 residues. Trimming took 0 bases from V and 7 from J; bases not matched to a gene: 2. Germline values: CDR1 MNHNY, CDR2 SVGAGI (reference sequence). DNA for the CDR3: TGTGCCAGCAGTTACTCGACAGGGGCAAATGAGCAGTTCTTC. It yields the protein CASSYSTGANEQFF.

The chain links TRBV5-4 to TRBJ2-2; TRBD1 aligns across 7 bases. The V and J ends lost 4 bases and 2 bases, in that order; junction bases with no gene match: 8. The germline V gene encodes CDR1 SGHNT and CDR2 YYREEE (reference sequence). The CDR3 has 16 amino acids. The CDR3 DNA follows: TGTGCCAGCAGCCGAGCCGACAGGGTAAACACCGGGGAGCTGTTTTTT. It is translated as CASSRADRVNTGELFF.

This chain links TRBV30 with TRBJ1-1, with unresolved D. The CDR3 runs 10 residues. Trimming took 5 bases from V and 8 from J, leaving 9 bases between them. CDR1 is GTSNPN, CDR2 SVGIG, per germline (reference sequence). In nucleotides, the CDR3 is TGTGCCTGGGGGCCCATGGAAGCTTTCTTT. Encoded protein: CAWGPMEAFF.

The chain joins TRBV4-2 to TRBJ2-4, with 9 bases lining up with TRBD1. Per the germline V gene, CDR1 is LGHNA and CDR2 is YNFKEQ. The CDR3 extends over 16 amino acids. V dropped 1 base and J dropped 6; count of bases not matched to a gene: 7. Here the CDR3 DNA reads TGTGCCAGCAGCCAAGCATCCGGGACAGGGTCAAACATTCAGTACTTC. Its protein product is CASSQASGTGSNIQYF.

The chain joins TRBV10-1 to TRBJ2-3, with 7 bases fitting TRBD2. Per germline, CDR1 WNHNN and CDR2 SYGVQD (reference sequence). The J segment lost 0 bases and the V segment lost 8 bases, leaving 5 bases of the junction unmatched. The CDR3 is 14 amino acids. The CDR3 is CASSSGGSTDTQYF. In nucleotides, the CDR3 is TGCGCCAGCTCATCCGGGGGGAGCACAGATACGCAGTATTTT.

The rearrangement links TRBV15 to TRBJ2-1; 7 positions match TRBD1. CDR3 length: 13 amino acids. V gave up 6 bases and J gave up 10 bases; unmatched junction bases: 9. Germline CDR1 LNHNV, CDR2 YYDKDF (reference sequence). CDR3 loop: CATRPGTALEQFF. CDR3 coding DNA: TGTGCCACCAGGCCGGGGACAGCACTGGAGCAGTTCTTC.

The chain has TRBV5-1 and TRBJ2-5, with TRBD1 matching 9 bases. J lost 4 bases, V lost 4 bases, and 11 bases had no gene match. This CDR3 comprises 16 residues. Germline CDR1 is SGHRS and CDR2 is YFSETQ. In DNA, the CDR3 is TGCGCCAGCAGCGCGGACAGGGGAGAGGTCGGAGAGACCCAGTACTTC. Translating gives CASSADRGEVGETQYF. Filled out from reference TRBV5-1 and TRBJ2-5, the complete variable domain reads KAGVTQTPRYLIKTRGQQVTLSCSPISGHRSVSWYQQTPGQGLQFLFEYFSETQRNKGNFPGRFSGRQFSNSRSEMNVSTLELGDSALYLCASSADRGEVGETQYFGPGTRLLVL.

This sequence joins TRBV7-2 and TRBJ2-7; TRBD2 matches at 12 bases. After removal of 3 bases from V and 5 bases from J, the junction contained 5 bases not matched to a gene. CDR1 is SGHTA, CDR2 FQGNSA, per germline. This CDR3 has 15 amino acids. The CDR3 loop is CASSFLAGGLDEQYF. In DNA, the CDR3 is TGTGCCAGCAGCTTCCTAGCGGGAGGGTTAGACGAGCAGTACTTC.

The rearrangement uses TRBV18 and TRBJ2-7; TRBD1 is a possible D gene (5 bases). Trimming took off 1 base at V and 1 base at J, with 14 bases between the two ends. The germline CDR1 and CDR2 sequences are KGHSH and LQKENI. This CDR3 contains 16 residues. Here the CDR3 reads CASSPQWQGLSYEQYF. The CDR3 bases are TGTGCCAGCTCACCACAATGGCAGGGCCTGTCCTACGAGCAGTACTTC.

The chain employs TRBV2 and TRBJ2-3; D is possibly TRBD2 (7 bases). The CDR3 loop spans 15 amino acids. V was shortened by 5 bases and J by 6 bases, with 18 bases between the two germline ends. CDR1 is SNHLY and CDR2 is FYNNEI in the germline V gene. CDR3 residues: CASSLGEGDRDTQYF. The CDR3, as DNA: TGTGCCAGCAGTCTGGGGGAGGGGGATAGGGATACGCAGTATTTT.